The sequence of this T cell receptor (beta chain) was determined in a study of identical twins. MiXCR, run by TCRdb on the 5' RACE reads, gives a single entry per CDR3 protein. In the table there are 300,000 to 350,000 distinct CDR3 sequences, about 12% of which are singletons. Only a few counts were recorded for this clonotype. The germline gives CDR1 SGHTA, CDR2 FQGNSA. The CDR3 runs to 13 residues. Between the trimmed V and J ends, which lost 5 bases and 6 bases, there was a span of 11 bases. A further study also used this sample, focusing on yellow fever vaccine responses in identical twins.

The sequence came from a woman between 18 and 29 years old in good health. Material: CD8+ T cells sorted from blood. The chain joins TRBV7-2 to TRBJ2-1, with D unclear. The CDR3 protein is CASSTQPGNEQFF. For the CDR3, the DNA is TGTGCCAGCAGCACTCAACCGGGCAATGAGCAGTTCTTC.